The 29 T cell receptor beta chains below come from one sample, sequenced in a study of identical twins. MiXCR, run by TCRdb on the 5' RACE reads, gives a single entry per CDR3 protein. The repertoire consists of 700,000 or so distinct CDR3 sequences, with 8.6% occurring once and the leading ten covering around 0.95%. These data were also filed under a second study, of yellow fever vaccine responses in identical twins.

The sequenced material came from PBMCs. All receptors come from a young woman in good health.

In this sample, this clonotype turned up a few times. This chain connects TRBV15 to TRBJ2-3; 9 nucleotides agree with TRBD2. The CDR3 sequence is 15 residues long. CDR1 and CDR2 from the germline V gene are LNHNV and YYDKDF (reference sequence). J lost 3 bases, V lost 4 bases, and 5 bases had no gene match. CDR3 nucleotide sequence: TGTGCCACCAGCATCCTAGCGGGATATACAGATACGCAGTATTTT. Protein: CATSILAGYTDTQYF.

The V and J genes are TRBV28 and TRBJ1-4; D remains unclear. CDR3 length equals 16 residues. Trimming shortened V by 5 bases and J by 0 bases, and 13 bases separated the two germline ends. Germline V gene lookup returns CDR1 MDHEN and CDR2 SYDVKM. CDR3 sequence (DNA): TGTGCCAGCAGTAGTTCCGGGTCGGCAACTAATGAAAAACTGTTTTTT. This encodes CASSSSGSATNEKLFF.

This clonotype was seen repeatedly, ten times or more. An end of the junction differs from the germline gene, which may be a read error. The chain is built from TRBV7-2 and TRBJ2-5, with 9 bases that match TRBD1. CDR3 length equals 13 residues. Germline V lookup: CDR1 SGHTA, CDR2 FQGNSA. CDR3 bases: TGTGCCAGCAGCTCAGATGGACCGGGACAGGGAGAATTC. Its translation is CASSSDGPGQGEF.

The rearrangement joins TRBV4-3 to TRBJ2-2; no reliable D call. Trimming removed 0 bases from V and 5 bases from J, with 10 bases in between. The CDR3 is 15 amino acids. In germline, CDR1 is LGHNA, CDR2 YSLEER. CDR3 in amino acids: CASSQDHVTTGELFF. CDR3 in DNA: TGCGCCAGCAGCCAAGATCACGTCACAACCGGGGAGCTGTTTTTT.

The rearrangement uses TRBV4-3 and TRBJ2-7; D remains ambiguous. The V gene's germline CDR1 is LGHNA and CDR2 YSLEER. V was cut by 0 bases and J by 3 bases, with 12 bases left in between. CDR3 size: 15 residues. CDR3 bases: TGCGCCAGCAGCCAAGAGGCCCGACCCTACTACGAGCAGTACTTC. Protein sequence: CASSQEARPYYEQYF.

This clonotype was seen more than once but under ten times. The CDR3 spells CASSFGGGIQETQYF. The CDR3 region has the DNA TGTGCCAGCAGTTTTGGTGGGGGGATACAAGAGACCCAGTACTTC. The J gene is TRBJ2-5, the V gene TRBV6-5; the D gene is possibly TRBD2 (6 bases). The CDR3 is 15 amino acids. Trimming cost V 4 bases and J 2 bases, with 14 bases left between them. CDR1 and CDR2 (germline): MNHEY, SVGAGI.

The V gene is TRBV28, the J gene TRBJ2-3, with 7 bases matching TRBD2. With V trimmed by 4 bases and J by 7 bases, 14 bases remained unmatched. Germline CDR1 and CDR2: MDHEN and SYDVKM. The CDR3 runs to 16 residues. CDR3: CASSSAGASGRNTQYF. In DNA, the CDR3 is TGTGCCAGCAGTTCCGCCGGGGCTAGCGGCCGTAATACGCAGTATTTT.

This clonotype was seen ten or more times. The rearrangement uses TRBV29-1 and TRBJ2-7; D could derive from TRBD1 or TRBD2 (5 bases each). The CDR3 sequence is 14 residues long. V lost 5 bases, J lost 4 bases, and 18 bases lay in between. Germline CDR1 is SQVTM and CDR2 is ANQGSEA. The CDR3 loop is CSVWDAVGFYEQYF. The CDR3 nucleotides are TGCAGCGTTTGGGACGCCGTGGGTTTTTACGAGCAGTACTTC.

This chain joins TRBV4-1 and TRBJ2-2; TRBD2 might be the D (5 bases). CDR1 is MGHRA and CDR2 is YSYEKL in the germline V gene. Trimming removed 0 bases at V and 4 bases at J, with 12 bases between. The CDR3 contains 16 residues. The CDR3 here is CASSQDPGLSTGELFF. Written as DNA, the CDR3 is TGCGCCAGCAGCCAAGATCCAGGACTGAGCACCGGGGAGCTGTTTTTT.

This clonotype appeared a few times. V gene TRBV7-8 combines with J gene TRBJ1-5; possibly TRBD1 for D (5 bases). The CDR3 covers 16 residues. V was pared by 3 bases and J by 0 bases, with 12 bases between. From germline, CDR1 is SGHVS and CDR2 FQNEAQ. CDR3: CASSLGDSYSNQPQHF. The CDR3 nucleotides are TGTGCCAGCAGCTTGGGTGACAGCTATAGCAATCAGCCCCAGCATTTT.

This clonotype has just a few counts. This rearrangement joins TRBV14 to TRBJ2-5; TRBD2 agrees at 8 bases. Trimming cost V 0 bases and J 4 bases; bases outside gene matches: 10. CDR3 length: 17 amino acids. Germline CDR1 is SGHDN and CDR2 is FVKESK. The CDR3, as DNA: TGTGCCAGCAGCCAAGATGTCGGTAGCGGGATTGGAGAGACCCAGTACTTC. Its translation: CASSQDVGSGIGETQYF.

This clonotype was observed many times. The chain uses TRBV28 and TRBJ2-1, with TRBD2 identical over 10 bases. V shed 7 bases, J shed 8 bases, and the junction held 14 bases outside the gene matches. CDR3 size: 16 residues. CDR1 and CDR2 (germline): MDHEN, SYDVKM. DNA of the CDR3: TGTGCCAGCACCGGTCAGGAGCTAGCGGGAGCCCATGAGCAGTTCTTC. Translating it yields CASTGQELAGAHEQFF. Together with reference TRBV28 and TRBJ2-1, the CDR3 gives the full variable domain: DVKVTQSSRYLVKRTGEKVFLECVQDMDHENMFWYRQDPGLGLRLIYFSYDVKMKEKGDIPEGYSVSREKKERFSLILESASTNQTSMYLCASTGQELAGAHEQFFGPGTRLTVL.

This clonotype has at least ten counts. The chain is built from TRBV12-3 or TRBV12-4 and TRBJ1-1; 7 bases match TRBD1. V was pared by 5 bases and J by 4 bases, with 4 bases of the junction left unmatched. This CDR3 region has 13 residues. DNA for the CDR3: TGTGCCAGCAGTCTACAGGGGCCCACTGAAGCTTTCTTT. This codes for CASSLQGPTEAFF.

This clonotype has a handful of counts. This rearrangement joins TRBV28 to TRBJ2-7; 8 bases align to TRBD2. The germline V gene has CDR1 MDHEN and CDR2 SYDVKM. This CDR3 is 16 amino acids long. V trimming: 7 bases; J trimming: 0 bases; junction bases outside the gene matches: 11. Here the CDR3 DNA reads TGTGCCAGCATTCCCCAACTAGCGGTAAGCTCCTACGAGCAGTACTTC. Translating it yields CASIPQLAVSSYEQYF. Full variable domain (outside the CDR3, taken from reference TRBV28 and TRBJ2-7): DVKVTQSSRYLVKRTGEKVFLECVQDMDHENMFWYRQDPGLGLRLIYFSYDVKMKEKGDIPEGYSVSREKKERFSLILESASTNQTSMYLCASIPQLAVSSYEQYFGPGTRLTVT.

The V call is TRBV20-1, the J call TRBJ2-7; D possibly corresponds to TRBD2 (6 bases). The CDR3 totals 16 residues. The V gene lost 0 bases and the J gene lost 0 bases, with 15 bases spanning the gap. Germline CDR1 and CDR2: DFQATT and SNEGSKA (reference sequence). CDR3 protein: CSARDPASATSYEQYF. In DNA form, the CDR3 reads TGCAGTGCTAGAGATCCGGCTAGCGCGACCTCCTACGAGCAGTACTTC.

The chain joins TRBV7-6 to TRBJ2-1; no reliable D call. The CDR3 runs to 14 residues. Deletions cut 1 base from V and 7 bases from J, with 11 bases between. Germline CDR1 SGHVS, CDR2 FNYEAQ. CDR3 coding DNA: TGTGCCAGCAGCTTAGAGGTTGGCCCGAATGAGCAGTTCTTC. Translation gives CASSLEVGPNEQFF.

This clonotype was counted between two and nine times. The CDR3 DNA reads as TGTGCCAGCAGCCCAAGTGGGGGCGGCCTAAGCTCCTACGAGCAGTACTTC. Amino acid sequence: CASSPSGGGLSSYEQYF. This chain uses TRBV7-2 with TRBJ2-7; TRBD1 is a possible D gene (6 bases). The germline CDR1 and CDR2 sequences are SGHTA and FQGNSA. The CDR3 is 17 amino acids. Trimming pared 5 bases from V and 0 bases from J, leaving 20 bases between.

The table lists this clonotype with a few counts. The rearrangement uses TRBV20-1 and TRBJ2-3; D gene uncertain. CDR1 DFQATT and CDR2 SNEGSKA come from the germline V gene (reference sequence). This CDR3 spans 13 amino acids. Trimming removed 7 bases from V and 2 bases from J, with 13 bases in between. The CDR3 spells CSGPKELTDTQYF. CDR3 coding DNA: TGCAGTGGTCCAAAAGAACTCACAGATACGCAGTATTTT.

This clonotype was seen a handful of times. V and J are TRBV20-1 and TRBJ1-2, with TRBD1 identical over 8 bases. V lost 6 bases, J lost 4 bases, and 10 bases stayed unmatched. CDR1 is DFQATT and CDR2 is SNEGSKA in the germline V gene (reference sequence). The CDR3 loop spans 14 amino acids. The CDR3 nucleotides are TGCAGTGCCCGACAGGGGCAAGCCCCCTATGGCTACACCTTC. Amino acid sequence: CSARQGQAPYGYTF.

This chain uses TRBV18 with TRBJ1-2; no definite D call. Germline V gives CDR1 KGHSH, CDR2 LQKENI. The CDR3 contains 14 residues. V shed 2 bases and J shed 2 bases, with 9 bases lying between them. The CDR3 DNA reads as TGTGCCAGCTCACCAGAGTCCGCGAACTATGGCTACACCTTC. This gives the protein CASSPESANYGYTF.

The rearrangement joins TRBV27 to TRBJ1-1, with TRBD1 as a possible D gene (6 bases). This CDR3 region has 16 residues. V lost 3 bases and J lost 5, with 19 bases in between. Per germline, CDR1 MNHEY and CDR2 SMNVEV (reference sequence). CDR3 residues: CASSFVGGSLRTEAFF. The CDR3 DNA reads TGTGCCAGCAGTTTTGTAGGGGGGTCATTACGGACTGAAGCTTTCTTT.

This clonotype was detected many times. The chain has TRBV7-8 and TRBJ2-5; TRBD1 matches at 10 bases. Germline V gives CDR1 SGHVS, CDR2 FQNEAQ. V was pared by 4 bases and J by 6 bases, with 8 bases of the junction left unmatched. The CDR3 runs to 15 residues. In nucleotides, the CDR3 is TGTGCCAGCAGCTACCTGACAGGGGGCGCGAAGACCCAGTACTTC. This gives the protein CASSYLTGGAKTQYF.

The gene calls are TRBV28 and TRBJ2-7; either TRBD1 or TRBD2 may fit D (5 bases each). V gave up 3 bases and J gave up 5 bases, with 14 bases separating them. CDR3 size: 14 residues. Germline lookup yields CDR1 MDHEN and CDR2 SYDVKM. CDR3 sequence reads: CASSLQGKRDEQYF. For the CDR3, the DNA is TGTGCCAGCAGTTTGCAGGGAAAGAGGGACGAGCAGTACTTC.

A few counts support this clonotype. The chain combines TRBV12-3 or TRBV12-4 with TRBJ2-7; no clear D gene. Trimming left V 3 bases short and J 3 bases short, with 12 bases between. This CDR3 comprises 14 residues. This chain's CDR3 is CASSFWGWFYEQYF. The CDR3 region has the DNA TGTGCCAGCAGTTTTTGGGGTTGGTTCTACGAGCAGTACTTC.

V gene TRBV20-1 combines with J gene TRBJ2-7; 12 bases are shared with TRBD2. Germline values: CDR1 DFQATT, CDR2 SNEGSKA (reference sequence). The CDR3 consists of 15 residues. J gave up 7 bases and V 3 bases, and 10 bases lay outside the gene matches. CDR3 loop: CSASILAGGEGEQYF. In DNA form, the CDR3 reads TGCAGTGCTAGTATACTAGCGGGAGGTGAAGGGGAGCAGTACTTC.

The V call is TRBV27, the J call TRBJ2-3, with D perhaps matching TRBD1 (6 bases). This CDR3 has 17 residues. V dropped 1 base and J dropped 5 bases, with 19 bases sitting between them. Per the germline V gene, CDR1 is MNHEY and CDR2 is SMNVEV (reference sequence). The CDR3 loop reads CASSLWGLTGLGDTQYF. CDR3 coding DNA: TGTGCCAGCAGTTTATGGGGCCTTACAGGGTTAGGAGATACGCAGTATTTT.

J is TRBJ1-1 and V is TRBV20-1, with TRBD1 matching over 7 bases. The junction had 4 bases not matched to a gene; V was cut back by 0 bases and J by 6 bases. The CDR3 consists of 13 residues. Germline CDR1 reads DFQATT; CDR2 reads SNEGSKA (reference sequence). The CDR3 sequence is CSARDRGISEAFF. The CDR3 nucleotides read TGCAGTGCTAGAGACAGGGGGATATCTGAAGCTTTCTTT.

V usage is TRBV20-1 and J usage is TRBJ2-1, with TRBD2 matching over 7 bases. CDR3 length: 12 amino acids. The J segment lost 10 bases and the V segment lost 4 bases, leaving 7 bases of the junction unmatched. Germline V gene sequence: CDR1 DFQATT, CDR2 SNEGSKA (reference sequence). In nucleotides, the CDR3 is TGCAGTGCTACTGGGGGGGGTGAAGAGCAGTTCTTC. Encoded protein: CSATGGGEEQFF.

V is TRBV2 and J is TRBJ2-7, with 9 bases that match TRBD1. This CDR3 contains 14 residues. V was clipped by 4 bases and J by 6 bases; unmatched bases: 7. Per germline, CDR1 SNHLY and CDR2 FYNNEI. CDR3 nucleotides: TGTGCCAGCAGTGCGGACAGGGGATTACGCGAGCAGTACTTC. This codes for CASSADRGLREQYF.